The TCR beta chain under discussion was sequenced for a study of blood T cell repertoires in COVID-19. Here immunoSEQ multiplex PCR was the method, and the copy in TCRdb shows in-frame clones only, minus some. In the table there are roughly 220,000 clones, more than 75% of which are singletons. In germline, CDR1 is SGHTA, CDR2 FQGTGA. The CDR3 totals 15 residues. Trimming removed 4 bases from V and 1 base from J, with 10 bases in between. This clone turned up a few times. The chain links TRBV7-3 to TRBJ2-2; D is ambiguous. Input material: peripheral blood. This receptor was taken from a man in his 60s with acute or convalescent COVID-19. The CDR3 DNA sequence: TGTGCCAGCAGCTCTATCGGGTTGAACACCGGGGAGCTGTTTTTT. Translating gives CASSSIGLNTGELFF.